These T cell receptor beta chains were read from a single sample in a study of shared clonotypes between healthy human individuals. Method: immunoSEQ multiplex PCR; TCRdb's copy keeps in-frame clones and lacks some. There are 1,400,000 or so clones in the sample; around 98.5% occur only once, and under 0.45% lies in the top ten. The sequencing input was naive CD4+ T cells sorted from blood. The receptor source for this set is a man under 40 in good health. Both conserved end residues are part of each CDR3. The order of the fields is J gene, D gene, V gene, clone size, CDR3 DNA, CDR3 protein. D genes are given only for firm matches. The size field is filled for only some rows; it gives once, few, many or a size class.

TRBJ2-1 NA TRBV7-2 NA TGTGCCAGCAGCTTAGCGCGCTCGGACAGCACCAATGAGCAGTTCTTC CASSLARSDSTNEQFF
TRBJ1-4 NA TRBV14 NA TGTGCCAGCAGCCATCGGGGTCGGGAAAAACTGTTTTTT CASSHRGREKLFF
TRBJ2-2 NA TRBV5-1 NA TGCGCCAGCAGCTTGGTATCGAACACCGGGGAGCTGTTTTTT CASSLVSNTGELFF
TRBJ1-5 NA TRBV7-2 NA TGTGCCAGCAGCTTTGGATTCCACGAGGAGCCCCAGCATTTT CASSFGFHEEPQHF
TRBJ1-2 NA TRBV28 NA TGTGCCAGCAGTTTATGGGAACAGCGAGATTATGGCTACACCTTC CASSLWEQRDYGYTF
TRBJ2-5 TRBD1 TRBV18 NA TGTGCCAGCTCACCTGACAGGGCCTGGACCCAGTACTTC CASSPDRAWTQYF
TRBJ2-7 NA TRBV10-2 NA TGCGCCAGCAGTGAAGGGCGGGAAGGGTACGAGCAGTACTTC CASSEGREGYEQYF
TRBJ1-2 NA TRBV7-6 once TGTGCCAGCAGCTTAAGTTCCGGGGTCGGTGGCTACACCTTC CASSLSSGVGGYTF
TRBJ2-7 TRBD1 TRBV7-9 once TGTGCCAGCAGCTTCTCAGGGGGCTCCTACGAGCAGTACTTC CASSFSGGSYEQYF
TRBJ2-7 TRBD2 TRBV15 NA TGTGCCACCAGCAGAAGCCTAGCGGGAGACTACGAGCAGTACTTC CATSRSLAGDYEQYF
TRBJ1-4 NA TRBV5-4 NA TGTGCCAGCAGCCAGGGAAAGGCGGGGGGCGGGAGCCTATATGAAAAACTGTTTTTT CASSQGKAGGGSLYEKLFF
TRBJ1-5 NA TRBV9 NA TGTGCCAGCAGTTATACGCTGTTGCAGCAGCCCCAGCATTTT CASSYTLLQQPQHF
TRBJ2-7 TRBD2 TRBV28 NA TGTGCCAGCAAAAAAGCGGGATCCTCCTACGAGCAGTACTTC CASKKAGSSYEQYF
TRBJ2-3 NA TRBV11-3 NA TGTGCCAGCAGCTTAGCCGGGACGCCAGATACGCAGTATTTT CASSLAGTPDTQYF
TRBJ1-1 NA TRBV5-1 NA TGCGCCAGCAGCGATGCCGGGAGGCCGGACACTGAAGCTTTCTTT CASSDAGRPDTEAFF
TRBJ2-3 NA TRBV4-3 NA TGCGCCAGCAGCCAATTCCGGGCAGGGGGGGTCACAGATACGCAGTATTTT CASSQFRAGGVTDTQYF
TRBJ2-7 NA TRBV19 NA TGTGCCAGTAGTACAGGGCCCCCCTACGAGCAGTACTTC CASSTGPPYEQYF
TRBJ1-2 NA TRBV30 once TGTGCCTGGAGTGTAGTGATTGGGGCCAACTATGGCTACACCTTC CAWSVVIGANYGYTF
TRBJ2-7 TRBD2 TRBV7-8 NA TGTGCCAGCAGCCCCCGGGAGGGCCCTACCTACGAGCAGTACTTC CASSPREGPTYEQYF
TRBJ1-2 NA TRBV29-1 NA TGCAGCGTTGAAGACAGGGGTGCTGGCTACACCTTC CSVEDRGAGYTF
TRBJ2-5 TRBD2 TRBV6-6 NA TGTGCCAGCAGTTATTTTGGACTAGAACAGACCCAGTACTTC CASSYFGLEQTQYF
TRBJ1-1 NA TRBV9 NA TGTGCCAGCAGCACCAGTCACACGGAACGTTCGGGCACTGAAGCTTTCTTT CASSTSHTERSGTEAFF
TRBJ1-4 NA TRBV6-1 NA TGTGCCAGCAGTGATCGACAGAATGAAAAACTGTTTTTT CASSDRQNEKLFF
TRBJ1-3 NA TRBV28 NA TGTGCCAGCAGTCTTAACCCCTGGCGGGGGGCCAGAAACACCATATATTTT CASSLNPWRGARNTIYF
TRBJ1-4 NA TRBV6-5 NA TGTGCCAGCAGTAGACAGCCCCGTGAAAAACTGTTTTTT CASSRQPREKLFF
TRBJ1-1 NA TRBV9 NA TGTGCCAGCAGCGCCCAGGACAGACCCAGCGAACGAGCTTTCTTT CASSAQDRPSERAFF
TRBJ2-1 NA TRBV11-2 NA TGTGCCAGCAGCTTAGTGGGTCTAGCATCGGTACACAATGAGCAGTTCTTC CASSLVGLASVHNEQFF
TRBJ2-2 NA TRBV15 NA TGTGCCACCAGCAGGGGCCAGGCGAACACCGGGGAGCTGTTTTTT CATSRGQANTGELFF
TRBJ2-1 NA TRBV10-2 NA TGCGCCAGCAGTGTTCTAGTCCCCTCCTACAATGAGCAGTTCTTC CASSVLVPSYNEQFF
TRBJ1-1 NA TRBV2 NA TGTGCCAGCAACGTTCTGGGGAACACTGAAGCTTTCTTT CASNVLGNTEAFF
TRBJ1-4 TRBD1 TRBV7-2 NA TGTGCCACTTCTAAGACAGGGGACGTAGAAAAACTGTTTTTT CATSKTGDVEKLFF
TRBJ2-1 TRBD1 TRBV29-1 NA TGCAGCGTGACAGGGGGGTTCTACAATGAGCAGTTCTTC CSVTGGFYNEQFF
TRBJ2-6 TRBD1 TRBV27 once TGTGCCAGCAGCGACAGGGCCGGGGCCAACGTCCTGACTTTC CASSDRAGANVLTF
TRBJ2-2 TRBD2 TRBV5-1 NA TGCGCCAGCAGCTTAGGTACGCCAGGCGGGAGTTCGGGGGAGCTGTTTTTT CASSLGTPGGSSGELFF
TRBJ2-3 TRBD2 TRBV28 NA TGTGCCAGCAGTTTGATAGCGGGACTCACAGATACGCAGTATTTT CASSLIAGLTDTQYF
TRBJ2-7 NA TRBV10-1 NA TGCGCCAGCAGTCCCGGGAGTCCGGACGAGCAGTACTTC CASSPGSPDEQYF
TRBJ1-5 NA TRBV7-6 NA TGTGCCAGCAGCTTAGGGTCCCGATACTTCGGACAGCCCCAGCATTTT CASSLGSRYFGQPQHF
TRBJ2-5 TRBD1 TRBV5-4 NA TGTGCCAGCAGCCCCAGGGGGTTACAAGAGACCCAGTACTTC CASSPRGLQETQYF
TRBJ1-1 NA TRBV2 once TGTGCCAGCAGTCCTCGGGGGGGAATCGGTGGTGAAGCTTTCTTT CASSPRGGIGGEAFF
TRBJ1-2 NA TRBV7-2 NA TGTGCCAGCAGCTTAGCTTTTGCAGATTCCTTCTATGGCTACACCTTC CASSLAFADSFYGYTF
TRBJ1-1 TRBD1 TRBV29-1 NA TGCAGCGTTGCCAGGACAGGGGGCACTGAAGCTTTCTTT CSVARTGGTEAFF
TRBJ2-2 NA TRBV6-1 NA TGTGCCAGCAGAGAGGGTAGCACCGGGGAGCTGTTTTTT CASREGSTGELFF
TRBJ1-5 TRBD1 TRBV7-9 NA TGTGCCAGCAGCTCTGGACAGGGAGATCAGCCCCAGCATTTT CASSSGQGDQPQHF
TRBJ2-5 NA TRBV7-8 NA TGTGCCAGCAGCTCGTGGAGGCAGGCCCAAGAGACCCAGTACTTC CASSSWRQAQETQYF
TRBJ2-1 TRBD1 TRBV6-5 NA TGTGCCAGCAGTACGTCCGACAGGGGCTACAATGAGCAGTTCTTC CASSTSDRGYNEQFF
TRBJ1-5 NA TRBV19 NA TGTGCCTGTAGAACCGACAGTTATAGCAATCAGCCCCAGCATTTT CACRTDSYSNQPQHF
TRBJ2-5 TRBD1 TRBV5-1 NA TGCGCCAGCAGCTTGGGATTACAGGGGCCCCAAGAGACCCAGTACTTC CASSLGLQGPQETQYF
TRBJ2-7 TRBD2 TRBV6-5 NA TGTGCCAGCAGTTCCCGAAAGAAGCGGGATCTGAACGAGCAGTACTTC CASSSRKKRDLNEQYF
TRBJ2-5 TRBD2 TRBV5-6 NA TGTGCCAGCAGCCGAGCGGGAGAGGGAGAGACCCAGTACTTC CASSRAGEGETQYF
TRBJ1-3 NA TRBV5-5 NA TGTGCCAGCAGCTTGGCTTCCCGGGGGTTAGGAAACACCATATATTTT CASSLASRGLGNTIYF
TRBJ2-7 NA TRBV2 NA TGTGCCAGCAGTGAAGGGTCGTGGGTAGCGGACTACGAGCAGTACTTC CASSEGSWVADYEQYF
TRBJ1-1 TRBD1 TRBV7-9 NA TGTGCCAGCAGTCTACCGACAGGGAGAACTGAAGCTTTCTTT CASSLPTGRTEAFF
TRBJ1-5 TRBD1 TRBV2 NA TGTGCCAGCAGGGGACAGGCTAATCAGCCCCAGCATTTT CASRGQANQPQHF